The 10 T cell receptor beta chains in this list originate from one sample, sequenced in a study of CD8 T cells in Susac syndrome. When the RNA was reverse transcribed, random hexamers were used with an input of roughly 0.45 to 1 ug. Via MiXCR, TCRdb re-called the immunoSEQ multiplex PCR reads, giving one row per CDR3 protein. Of approximately 120,000 distinct CDR3 sequences in the sample, about 93% were seen once. The sample comprised CD8+ T cells from PBMCs. These receptors were taken from a human donor with Susac syndrome.

The chain uses TRBV30 and TRBJ1-1, with 11 bases lining up with TRBD1. The CDR3 spans 17 residues. The germline gives CDR1 GTSNPN, CDR2 SVGIG (reference sequence). The trim removed 2 bases at V and 0 bases at J, leaving 8 bases unmatched. This CDR3 is CAWSSGQGVSVNTEAFF. The CDR3 region has the DNA TGTGCCTGGAGTTCGGGACAGGGGGTGTCGGTGAACACTGAAGCTTTCTTT.

The J gene is TRBJ2-7, the V gene TRBV5-6, with 7 bases matching TRBD1. CDR3 length: 13 residues. From germline, CDR1 is SGHDT and CDR2 YYEEEE. Trimming removed 4 bases from V and 3 bases from J; junction bases left unmatched: 4. The CDR3 DNA reads TGTGCCAGCAGCGACGGGACAGTCTACGAGCAGTACTTC. Its translation: CASSDGTVYEQYF.

This clonotype was found once. The rearrangement joins TRBV7-9 to TRBJ2-7, with D possibly matching TRBD2 (5 bases). Germline-derived CDR1 and CDR2 are SEHNR and FQNEAQ (reference sequence). With 5 bases removed from V and 2 bases from J, the gap between germline ends came to 10 bases. CDR3 length equals 13 residues. CDR3 sequence (DNA): TGTGCCAGCAGCCCGGGATTTCCCTACGAGCAGTACTTC. It yields the protein CASSPGFPYEQYF.

This rearrangement joins TRBV5-1 to TRBJ2-2, with D perhaps TRBD1 (5 bases). CDR3 length: 16 amino acids. Trimming took 0 bases from V and 6 from J, leaving 15 bases between them. Germline CDR1 SGHRS, CDR2 YFSETQ. The CDR3 nucleotides read TGCGCCAGCAGCTTGGCAGCCAGGGTAGGCGCCGGGGAGCTGTTTTTT. Its protein product is CASSLAARVGAGELFF.

V is TRBV20-1 and J is TRBJ2-1; D is unresolved. Germline CDR1 is DFQATT and CDR2 is SNEGSKA (reference sequence). Deletions cut 7 bases from V and 0 bases from J, with 25 bases between. This CDR3 region has 18 residues. CDR3 bases: TGCAGTGGGAGAGACGAGAGAGTCCATTTAAGCTCCTACAATGAGCAGTTCTTC. Its protein product is CSGRDERVHLSSYNEQFF.

The chain is built from TRBV30 and TRBJ1-1; D may be TRBD1 (5 bases). This CDR3 contains 14 residues. V was clipped by 8 bases and J by 8 bases, with 24 bases between them. Germline-derived CDR1 and CDR2 are GTSNPN and SVGIG (reference sequence). This chain's CDR3 is CAGRSWGDSSEAFF. The CDR3 DNA reads TGTGCCGGCAGATCTTGGGGGGATTCTTCGGAAGCTTTCTTT.

This clonotype was seen a single time. V and J are TRBV4-1 and TRBJ2-7, with D unresolved. V was pared by 5 bases and J by 0 bases, with 11 bases between. The CDR3 has 14 residues. CDR1 and CDR2 (germline): MGHRA, YSYEKL. CDR3 region: CASSLQTPSYEQYF. The CDR3 DNA reads as TGCGCCAGCAGCTTGCAGACACCCTCCTACGAGCAGTACTTC.

This chain uses TRBV4-1 with TRBJ2-7; 7 bases map to TRBD1. Germline values: CDR1 MGHRA, CDR2 YSYEKL. With V trimmed by 1 base and J by 4 bases, 7 bases remained unmatched. This CDR3 is 15 amino acids long. DNA of the CDR3: TGCGCCAGCAGCCAAGGCCGACAGGGTGGTTACGAGCAGTACTTC. As protein: CASSQGRQGGYEQYF.

V usage is TRBV13 and J usage is TRBJ2-3, with 13 bases that match TRBD2. Losses at the gene ends were 4 bases for V and 6 bases for J; bases not matched to a gene: 7. The CDR3 sequence is 16 residues long. The germline V gene has CDR1 PRHDT and CDR2 FYEKMQ (reference sequence). The CDR3 DNA sequence: TGTGCCAGCAGCTCAACTAGCGGGAGGGCCGTGGATACGCAGTATTTT. It yields the protein CASSSTSGRAVDTQYF. Full variable domain (outside the CDR3, taken from reference TRBV13 and TRBJ2-3): AAGVIQSPRHLIKEKRETATLKCYPIPRHDTVYWYQQGPGQDPQFLISFYEKMQSDKGSIPDRFSAQQFSDYHSELNMSSLELGDSALYFCASSSTSGRAVDTQYFGPGTRLTVL.

V and J are TRBV29-1 and TRBJ1-2, with TRBD1 matching over 7 bases. CDR3 length equals 15 residues. The germline CDR1 and CDR2 sequences are SQVTM and ANQGSEA. V shed 0 bases and J 4 bases; nucleotides not matched to a gene: 8. The CDR3 is CSVEDPQGKGYGYTF. Written as DNA, the CDR3 is TGCAGCGTTGAAGATCCACAGGGGAAGGGCTATGGCTACACCTTC. Supplemented by reference TRBV29-1 and TRBJ1-2, the full variable domain reads SAVISQKPSRDICQRGTSLTIQCQVDSQVTMMFWYRQQPGQSLTLIATANQGSEATYESGFVIDKFPISRPNLTFSTLTVSNMSPEDSSIYLCSVEDPQGKGYGYTFGSGTRLTVV.